Each of the 23 T cell receptor beta chains below was sequenced from the same sample in a study of cytomegalovirus exposure and HLA in healthy donors. The protocol was immunoSEQ multiplex PCR, while the TCRdb copy is restricted to in-frame clones and leaves out a portion. The table records 200,000 or so clones, around 83% of them present only once. The sequenced sample was PBMCs. Receptors were obtained from a woman in her 30s in good health and CMV-seropositive.

This clone has a handful of counts. The chain carries TRBV2 and TRBJ1-2, with 7 bases lining up with TRBD1. Germline CDR1 is SNHLY and CDR2 is FYNNEI. This CDR3 spans 14 amino acids. Germline trimming cut 7 bases from V and 1 base from J; bases unmatched to any gene: 6. DNA for the CDR3: TGTGCCAGCATAACAGGGGTCGGTAACTATGGCTACACCTTC. As protein: CASITGVGNYGYTF.

The chain couples TRBV7-9 to TRBJ2-5; D not resolved. Trimming took 5 bases from V and 2 from J, leaving 12 bases between them. The CDR3 is 14 amino acids. Germline CDR1 and CDR2: SEHNR and FQNEAQ (reference sequence). The CDR3 DNA sequence: TGTGCCAGCAGCCTCTCGACACGTCAAGAGACCCAGTACTTC. Residues: CASSLSTRQETQYF.

This clone was recorded once. The chain combines TRBV4-2 with TRBJ1-2; D gene uncertain. This CDR3 region has 12 residues. The germline gives CDR1 LGHNA, CDR2 YNFKEQ. V was trimmed by 1 base and J by 5 bases, leaving 5 bases between them. CDR3 nucleotide sequence: TGTGCCAGCAGCCAAGGTCGGTATGGCTACACCTTC. Protein product: CASSQGRYGYTF.

This chain links TRBV11-3 with TRBJ1-1, with D tentatively TRBD1 (6 bases). Looked up from germline, CDR1 is SGHNT and CDR2 is YENEEA. Trimming cost V 5 bases and J 1 base, with 11 bases left between them. There are 14 residues in the CDR3. DNA for the CDR3: TGTGCCAGCAGCGCACAGGGATCGAACACTGAAGCTTTCTTT. It codes for CASSAQGSNTEAFF.

This sequence joins TRBV27 and TRBJ2-2; perhaps TRBD1 as D (5 bases). The CDR3 totals 15 residues. V was pared by 3 bases and J by 1 base, with 9 bases between. The germline gives CDR1 MNHEY, CDR2 SMNVEV (reference sequence). Here the CDR3 reads CASSLSGLNTGELFF. As DNA, the CDR3 is TGTGCCAGCAGTTTGTCAGGGCTGAACACCGGGGAGCTGTTTTTT.

This chain uses TRBV28 with TRBJ2-2; D gene ambiguous. Per the germline V gene, CDR1 is MDHEN and CDR2 is SYDVKM. This CDR3 spans 12 amino acids. Trimming removed 7 bases from V and 11 bases from J, with 14 bases in between. CDR3: CASKEVTGELFF. In nucleotides, the CDR3 is TGTGCCAGCAAGGAAGTGACGGGTGAGCTGTTTTTT. Supplemented by reference TRBV28 and TRBJ2-2, the full variable domain reads DVKVTQSSRYLVKRTGEKVFLECVQDMDHENMFWYRQDPGLGLRLIYFSYDVKMKEKGDIPEGYSVSREKKERFSLILESASTNQTSMYLCASKEVTGELFFGEGSRLTVL.

This clone has only a few counts. The chain recombines TRBV6-1 with TRBJ1-2, with D hard to call. This CDR3 has 13 residues. Trimming stripped 6 bases from V and 2 bases from J, with 10 bases between. From germline, CDR1 is MNHNS and CDR2 SASEGT. The CDR3 coding sequence is TGTGCCAGCAGGACCCTGCGGAACTATGGCTACACCTTC. It encodes CASRTLRNYGYTF.

The genes are TRBV19 and TRBJ1-2; D call uncertain. The germline V gene has CDR1 LNHDA and CDR2 SQIVND (reference sequence). The CDR3 has 15 residues. Between the trimmed V and J ends, which lost 7 bases and 3 bases, there was a span of 18 bases. The CDR3 loop is CASKHVDTGDYGYTF. The DNA for the CDR3 is TGTGCCAGTAAACACGTGGATACGGGAGACTATGGCTACACCTTC. The entire variable domain, with the rest obtained from reference TRBV19 and TRBJ1-2, is as follows: DGGITQSPKYLFRKEGQNVTLSCEQNLNHDAMYWYRQDPGQGLRLIYYSQIVNDFQKGDIAEGYSVSREKKESFPLTVTSAQKNPTAFYLCASKHVDTGDYGYTFGSGTRLTVV.

This clone was picked up one time. This rearrangement joins TRBV28 to TRBJ1-1; D unclear. CDR3 length: 12 amino acids. Trimming pared 6 bases from V and 11 bases from J, leaving 16 bases between. Germline V CDR1 and CDR2: MDHEN, SYDVKM. Written as DNA, the CDR3 is TGTGCCAGCAGAGACAACCCTAAAAGGGCTTTCTTT. Protein product: CASRDNPKRAFF. The full variable domain, completed using reference TRBV28 and TRBJ1-1, is DVKVTQSSRYLVKRTGEKVFLECVQDMDHENMFWYRQDPGLGLRLIYFSYDVKMKEKGDIPEGYSVSREKKERFSLILESASTNQTSMYLCASRDNPKRAFFGQGTRLTVV.

This chain joins TRBV6-4 and TRBJ2-3; 12 bases line up with TRBD2. The CDR3 has 16 residues. Germline lookup yields CDR1 MRHNA and CDR2 SNTAGT. Trimming at V came to 5 bases and at J to 0 bases, leaving 3 bases not matched to a gene. This CDR3 reads CASSRLAGASTDTQYF. Here the CDR3 DNA reads TGTGCCAGCAGTCGACTAGCGGGGGCTAGCACAGATACGCAGTATTTT.

This chain links TRBV6-5 with TRBJ2-7; tentative D call: TRBD1 (7 bases). The CDR3 has 15 amino acids. V was clipped by 4 bases and J by 7 bases, with 20 bases between them. Per the germline V gene, CDR1 is MNHEY and CDR2 is SVGAGI. The CDR3 region is CASSSSWTGGREQYF. The DNA of the CDR3 is TGTGCCAGCAGTTCAAGTTGGACAGGAGGGCGGGAGCAGTACTTC.

This chain connects TRBV5-1 to TRBJ1-2; D gene ambiguous. This CDR3 region has 13 residues. The germline V and J ends were trimmed by 1 base and 8 bases, with 12 bases remaining between them. Germline V gene sequence: CDR1 SGHRS, CDR2 YFSETQ. The CDR3 region has the DNA TGCGCCAGCAGCTTGACAAAGGAGGCGGGCTACACCTTC. As protein: CASSLTKEAGYTF. The variable domain in full, with the rest retrieved from reference TRBV5-1 and TRBJ1-2, is KAGVTQTPRYLIKTRGQQVTLSCSPISGHRSVSWYQQTPGQGLQFLFEYFSETQRNKGNFPGRFSGRQFSNSRSEMNVSTLELGDSALYLCASSLTKEAGYTFGSGTRLTVV.

As DNA, the CDR3 is TGTGCCAGCAGTGAAGGGACAAACTATGGCTACACCTTC. Its translation: CASSEGTNYGYTF. The J gene is TRBJ1-2, the V gene TRBV6-1; D perhaps matches TRBD1 (5 bases). CDR1 and CDR2 from the germline V gene are MNHNS and SASEGT. The CDR3 length is 13 residues. V lost 1 base to trimming and J lost 2 bases, with 5 bases between them.

This clone came up a few times. The chain is built from TRBV28 and TRBJ1-2, with 9 bases that match TRBD1. V was pared by 9 bases and J by 2 bases, with 7 bases of the junction left unmatched. Per the germline V gene, CDR1 is MDHEN and CDR2 is SYDVKM. The CDR3 extends over 14 amino acids. CDR3 protein: CASQNRGQNYGYTF. Written as DNA, the CDR3 is TGTGCCAGTCAAAACAGGGGGCAGAACTATGGCTACACCTTC.

J is TRBJ1-1 and V is TRBV4-2, with 9 bases fitting TRBD1. Losses at the gene ends were 0 bases for V and 1 base for J; bases not matched to a gene: 6. This CDR3 contains 17 residues. CDR1 and CDR2 from the germline V gene are LGHNA and YNFKEQ. The chain's CDR3 is CASSQEGNRGRNTEAFF. CDR3 coding DNA: TGTGCCAGCAGCCAAGAGGGAAACAGGGGGCGGAACACTGAAGCTTTCTTT.

With respect to this clone: This same CDR3 is encoded by further DNA sequences in the sample. This chain connects TRBV2 to TRBJ1-2; 8 positions match TRBD1. Per germline, CDR1 SNHLY and CDR2 FYNNEI. Trimming took 4 bases from V and 7 from J; bases not matched to a gene: 5. The CDR3 sequence is 13 residues long. The CDR3 DNA reads TGTGCCAGCAGTGCCGGGACAGGCGGTGGCTACACCTTC. This encodes CASSAGTGGGYTF.

This rearrangement joins TRBV2 to TRBJ2-7, with 7 bases fitting TRBD2. The CDR3 has 15 amino acids. Germline V gene data show CDR1 as SNHLY and CDR2 as FYNNEI. J gave up 0 bases and V 6 bases, and 8 bases lay outside the gene matches. CDR3 sequence: CASRSGRVFSYEQYF. DNA of the CDR3: TGTGCCAGCAGATCGGGGAGGGTCTTCTCCTACGAGCAGTACTTC.

The chain has TRBV7-9 and TRBJ1-3, with D unclear. The CDR3 is 15 amino acids. V was pared by 1 base and J by 0 bases, with 7 bases between. Germline V gives CDR1 SEHNR, CDR2 FQNEAQ (reference sequence). The CDR3 coding sequence is TGTGCCAGCAGCTTAGACGCGTACTCTGGAAACACCATATATTTT. Translated: CASSLDAYSGNTIYF.

J is TRBJ2-1 and V is TRBV4-2, with 7 bases identical to TRBD2. CDR3 size: 17 residues. Germline CDR1 and CDR2: LGHNA and YNFKEQ. The V gene end was trimmed by 0 bases and the J gene end by 1 base; junction bases not matched to a gene: 6. DNA of the CDR3: TGTGCCAGCAGCCAAGATCCTCGCGGGAGTTCCTACAATGAGCAGTTCTTC. This encodes CASSQDPRGSSYNEQFF.

This clone is a singleton in its sample. V is TRBV5-1 and J is TRBJ2-7; D unresolved. Trimming took 0 bases from V and 4 from J, leaving 17 bases between them. This CDR3 has 16 residues. CDR1 and CDR2 (germline): SGHRS, YFSETQ. The CDR3 loop reads CASSLARPRMIYEQYF. CDR3 coding DNA: TGCGCCAGCAGCTTGGCGCGCCCCCGAATGATTTACGAGCAGTACTTC. The whole variable domain, remainder taken from reference TRBV5-1 and TRBJ2-7, is KAGVTQTPRYLIKTRGQQVTLSCSPISGHRSVSWYQQTPGQGLQFLFEYFSETQRNKGNFPGRFSGRQFSNSRSEMNVSTLELGDSALYLCASSLARPRMIYEQYFGPGTRLTVT.

This chain uses TRBV25-1 with TRBJ1-1; D may be TRBD1 (6 bases). The V end lost 7 bases, the J end lost 1 base, and 10 bases lay between the germline ends. CDR3 length: 13 amino acids. Germline assignment: CDR1 MGHDK and CDR2 SYGVNS. The CDR3 loop is CASNSDRNTEAFF. The CDR3 nucleotides are TGTGCCAGCAACTCGGACAGGAACACTGAAGCTTTCTTT.

This clone has more than one count but fewer than ten. This CDR3 reads CASSGDFGAYEQYF. The CDR3 nucleotides are TGTGCCAGCAGCGGGGACTTCGGGGCCTACGAGCAGTACTTC. The rearrangement uses TRBV5-6 and TRBJ2-7, with D possibly matching TRBD2 (6 bases). The V gene's germline CDR1 is SGHDT and CDR2 YYEEEE. The CDR3 totals 14 residues. V shed 4 bases and J shed 2 bases, with 13 bases lying between them.

A few counts support this clone. V usage is TRBV4-1 and J usage is TRBJ2-1; a possible D gene is TRBD1 (5 bases). The length of the CDR3 is 17 residues. Per the germline V gene, CDR1 is MGHRA and CDR2 is YSYEKL. Trimming removed 4 bases from V and 2 bases from J, with 18 bases in between. This chain's CDR3 is CASSPKTPEDTYNEQFF. CDR3 coding DNA: TGCGCCAGCAGCCCTAAGACCCCTGAGGACACCTACAATGAGCAGTTCTTC.